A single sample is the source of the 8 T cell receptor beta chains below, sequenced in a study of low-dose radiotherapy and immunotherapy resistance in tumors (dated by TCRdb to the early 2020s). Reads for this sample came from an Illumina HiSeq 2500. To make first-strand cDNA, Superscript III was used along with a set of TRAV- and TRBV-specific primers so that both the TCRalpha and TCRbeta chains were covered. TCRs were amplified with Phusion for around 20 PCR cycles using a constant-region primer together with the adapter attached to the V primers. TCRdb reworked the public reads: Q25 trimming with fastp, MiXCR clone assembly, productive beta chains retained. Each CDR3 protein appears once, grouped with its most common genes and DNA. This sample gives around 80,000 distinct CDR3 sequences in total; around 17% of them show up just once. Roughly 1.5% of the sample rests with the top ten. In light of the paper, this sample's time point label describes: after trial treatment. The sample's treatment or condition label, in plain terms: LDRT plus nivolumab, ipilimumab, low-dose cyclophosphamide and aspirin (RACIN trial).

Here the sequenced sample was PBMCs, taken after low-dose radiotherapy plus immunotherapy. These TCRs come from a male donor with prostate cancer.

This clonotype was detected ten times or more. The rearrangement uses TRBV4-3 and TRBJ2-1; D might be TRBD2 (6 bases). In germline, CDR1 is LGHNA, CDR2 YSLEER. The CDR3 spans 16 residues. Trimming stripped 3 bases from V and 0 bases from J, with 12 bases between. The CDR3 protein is CASSQGSGSSYNEQFF. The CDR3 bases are TGCGCCAGCAGCCAGGGTAGCGGAAGCTCCTACAATGAGCAGTTCTTC.

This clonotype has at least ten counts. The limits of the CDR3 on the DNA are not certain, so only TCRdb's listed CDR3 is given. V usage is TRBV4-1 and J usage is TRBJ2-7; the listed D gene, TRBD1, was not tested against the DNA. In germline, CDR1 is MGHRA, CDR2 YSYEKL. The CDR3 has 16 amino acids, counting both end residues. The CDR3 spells CASSQGRAVGPGEQYF.

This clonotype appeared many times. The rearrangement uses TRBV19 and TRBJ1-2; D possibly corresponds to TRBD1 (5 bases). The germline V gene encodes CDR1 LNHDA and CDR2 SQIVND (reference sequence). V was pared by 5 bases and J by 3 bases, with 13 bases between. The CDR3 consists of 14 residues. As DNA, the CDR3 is TGTGCCAGTAGTTTGAGGGGCTTCGACTATGGCTACACCTTC. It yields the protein CASSLRGFDYGYTF. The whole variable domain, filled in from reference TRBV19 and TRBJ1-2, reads DGGITQSPKYLFRKEGQNVTLSCEQNLNHDAMYWYRQDPGQGLRLIYYSQIVNDFQKGDIAEGYSVSREKKESFPLTVTSAQKNPTAFYLCASSLRGFDYGYTFGSGTRLTVV.

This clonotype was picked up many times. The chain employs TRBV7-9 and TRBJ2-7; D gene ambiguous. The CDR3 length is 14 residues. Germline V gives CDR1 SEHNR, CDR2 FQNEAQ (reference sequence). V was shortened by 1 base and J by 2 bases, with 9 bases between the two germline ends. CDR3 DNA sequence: TGTGCCAGCAGCTTAGGACATTCGACCTACGAGCAGTACTTC. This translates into CASSLGHSTYEQYF.

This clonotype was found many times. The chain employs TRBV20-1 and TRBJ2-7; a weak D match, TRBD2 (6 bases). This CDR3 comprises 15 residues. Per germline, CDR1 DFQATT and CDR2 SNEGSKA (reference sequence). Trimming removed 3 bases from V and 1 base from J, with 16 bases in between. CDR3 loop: CSASRGLATSYEQYF. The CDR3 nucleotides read TGCAGTGCTAGTCGGGGTCTAGCGACATCCTACGAGCAGTACTTC.

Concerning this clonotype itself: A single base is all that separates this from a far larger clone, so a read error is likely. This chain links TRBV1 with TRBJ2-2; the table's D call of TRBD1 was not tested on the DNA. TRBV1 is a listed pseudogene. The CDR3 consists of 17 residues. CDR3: CVSSHWGQGLPTGELFF. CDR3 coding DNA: TGCGTCAGCAGCCACTGGGGACAGGGGTTACCCACCGGGGAGCTGTTTTTT.

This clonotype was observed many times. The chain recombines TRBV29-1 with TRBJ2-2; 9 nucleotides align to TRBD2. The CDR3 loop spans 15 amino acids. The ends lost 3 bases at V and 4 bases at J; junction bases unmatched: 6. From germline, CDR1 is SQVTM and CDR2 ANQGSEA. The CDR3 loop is CSVDGAGGLTGELFF. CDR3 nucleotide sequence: TGCAGCGTTGATGGTGCGGGAGGGCTCACCGGGGAGCTGTTTTTT.

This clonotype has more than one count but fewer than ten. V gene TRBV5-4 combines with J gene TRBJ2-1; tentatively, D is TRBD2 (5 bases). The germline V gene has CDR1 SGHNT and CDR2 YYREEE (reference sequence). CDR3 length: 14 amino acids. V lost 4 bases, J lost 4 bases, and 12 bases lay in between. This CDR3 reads CASSPTGTYNEQFF. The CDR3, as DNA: TGTGCCAGCAGCCCAACGGGAACATACAATGAGCAGTTCTTC.